A single sample gave rise to the 32 T cell receptor beta chains below, sequenced in a study of cytotoxic CD8 clonotypes in ibrutinib-treated CLL (dated by TCRdb to 2020 to 2023). Library generation was performed with the immunoSEQ multiplex PCR assay. This immuneACCESS table, as held by TCRdb, lists in-frame sequences with V and J called but not all clones. Of the missing ones, under half trace to an unresolved V gene in checked studies; the others have no known cause. In this sample the table shows about 130,000 clones, roughly 76% of which occur a single time. The leading ten clones occupy about 5% of the sample. The sample's time point label, in plain terms: around 25 months on ibrutinib. The sequenced sample was PBMCs, obtained after 24 months of ibrutinib treatment. These receptors all stem from a human donor with chronic lymphocytic leukemia.

The chain carries TRBV5-1 and TRBJ2-3, with unresolved D. V was cut by 0 bases and J by 6 bases, with 14 bases left in between. The CDR3 runs 15 residues. From germline, CDR1 is SGHRS and CDR2 YFSETQ. The CDR3, as DNA: TGCGCCAGCAGCTTGGTGGGCAGCCCGGCGGATACGCAGTATTTT. This gives the protein CASSLVGSPADTQYF.

CDR3 in amino acids: CASSPSGNPLEQYF. CDR3 sequence (DNA): TGTGCCAGCAGCCCCAGCGGGAACCCCCTCGAGCAGTACTTC. The chain joins TRBV9 to TRBJ2-7; 7 nucleotides line up with TRBD2. This CDR3 has 14 residues. Germline CDR1 reads SGDLS; CDR2 reads YYNGEE. The V and J ends lost 4 bases and 6 bases, in that order; junction bases with no gene match: 10.

The genes are TRBV10-3 and TRBJ1-2; D perhaps matches TRBD1 (6 bases). The CDR3 runs to 16 residues. The V end was cut by 0 bases, the J end by 5 bases, with 16 bases between. Germline CDR1 reads ENHRY; CDR2 reads SYGVKD. The DNA of the CDR3 is TGTGCCATCAGTGAGTCGCGGGGGGCGTATGGGTATGGCTACACCTTC. It specifies CAISESRGAYGYGYTF.

This sequence joins TRBV28 and TRBJ1-2, with 10 bases that match TRBD1. This CDR3 is built from 15 residues. Germline V gives CDR1 MDHEN, CDR2 SYDVKM. V was clipped by 1 base and J by 5 bases; unmatched bases: 4. The CDR3: CASSLSGTGVYGYTF. The CDR3 coding sequence is TGTGCCAGCAGTTTATCCGGGACAGGGGTGTATGGCTACACCTTC.

This chain joins TRBV7-9 and TRBJ2-2, with D possibly TRBD1 on 6 matching bases. Trimming cost V 10 bases and J 1 base, with 13 bases left between them. Germline loops: CDR1 SEHNR, CDR2 FQNEAQ (reference sequence). CDR3 length: 14 amino acids. CDR3 sequence reads: CATPGVKNTGELFF. The CDR3 DNA follows: TGTGCCACCCCAGGGGTCAAGAACACCGGGGAGCTGTTTTTT.

This chain uses TRBV6-1 with TRBJ2-3; TRBD1 aligns across 7 bases. This CDR3 is 13 amino acids long. Trimming took 8 bases from V and 0 from J; bases not matched to a gene: 2. Germline CDR1 is MNHNS and CDR2 is SASEGT. CDR3 coding DNA: TGTGCCAGCGCAGGGGGAAGCACAGATACGCAGTATTTT. Translation: CASAGGSTDTQYF.

The chain carries TRBV27 and TRBJ2-1; 7 nucleotides align to TRBD1. V was clipped by 2 bases and J by 8 bases; unmatched bases: 9. The CDR3 loop spans 15 amino acids. Germline values: CDR1 MNHEY, CDR2 SMNVEV (reference sequence). The CDR3 sequence is CASSLVSGGMYEQFF. The CDR3 DNA is TGTGCCAGCAGTTTAGTCTCAGGGGGTATGTATGAGCAGTTCTTC.

This clone has a single count. This chain joins TRBV4-2 and TRBJ2-1, with 13 nucleotides matching TRBD2. V was pared by 4 bases and J by 3 bases, with 3 bases of the junction left unmatched. Germline V lookup: CDR1 LGHNA, CDR2 YNFKEQ. This CDR3 contains 16 residues. The CDR3 region is CASSPGTSGDYNEQFF. As DNA, the CDR3 is TGTGCCAGCAGCCCCGGGACTAGCGGGGACTACAATGAGCAGTTCTTC.

V usage is TRBV7-9 and J usage is TRBJ2-5; D is uncertain. The CDR3 length is 10 residues. Germline CDR1 is SEHNR and CDR2 is FQNEAQ (reference sequence). V was pared by 8 bases and J by 7 bases, with 8 bases between. The CDR3 here is CASSGGTQYF. As DNA, the CDR3 is TGTGCCAGCTCGGGTGGGACCCAGTACTTC.

The chain employs TRBV11-3 and TRBJ2-7; D is tentatively TRBD1 or TRBD2 (5 bases each). This CDR3 has 15 residues. CDR1 is SGHNT, CDR2 YENEEA, per germline. V was shortened by 2 bases and J by 4 bases, with 15 bases between the two germline ends. CDR3 in amino acids: CASSLSDGAEYEQYF. CDR3 DNA: TGTGCCAGCAGCTTATCGGACGGGGCAGAATACGAGCAGTACTTC.

The genes are TRBV6-6 and TRBJ2-3; TRBD2 aligns across 9 bases. Germline loops: CDR1 MNHNY, CDR2 SVGAGI (reference sequence). After removal of 7 bases from V and 1 base from J, the junction contained 6 bases not matched to a gene. The CDR3 has 15 residues. The CDR3 DNA reads as TGTGCCAGCACCGGCGGGGGGGGCCGCACAGATACGCAGTATTTT. This gives the protein CASTGGGGRTDTQYF.

The chain has TRBV19 and TRBJ2-7; tentative D call: TRBD2 (6 bases). Germline CDR1 LNHDA, CDR2 SQIVND (reference sequence). Trimming removed 3 bases at V and 6 bases at J, with 21 bases between. This CDR3 has 16 residues. The CDR3 DNA reads TGTGCCAGTAGTATCGCCCCCGGGGGAATCATGGGCGAGCAGTACTTC. It is translated as CASSIAPGGIMGEQYF.

The chain combines TRBV5-4 with TRBJ2-5; tentatively, D is TRBD2 (6 bases). CDR3 length: 15 residues. Germline values: CDR1 SGHNT, CDR2 YYREEE (reference sequence). The V gene lost 2 bases and the J gene lost 7 bases, with 18 bases spanning the gap. CDR3 bases: TGTGCCAGCAGCTTAGATGGGAGGACTGGGGGGACCCAGTACTTC. Amino acids: CASSLDGRTGGTQYF.

The table lists this clone with a count of one. The chain combines TRBV9 with TRBJ2-7; D may match TRBD1 or TRBD2 (5 bases each). CDR1 and CDR2 from the germline V gene are SGDLS and YYNGEE. This CDR3 comprises 14 residues. The ends were cut back, 0 bases at V and 0 bases at J, with 7 bases in the middle. The CDR3 DNA sequence: TGTGCCAGCAGCGTAGTGGGGGACTCCTACGAGCAGTACTTC. It specifies CASSVVGDSYEQYF.

V and J are TRBV28 and TRBJ2-7; 7 bases line up with TRBD1. With 7 bases clipped from V and 4 bases from J, the junction kept 10 bases outside the gene matches. The CDR3 spans 14 residues. Germline values: CDR1 MDHEN, CDR2 SYDVKM. The CDR3: CASNPGQNQYEQYF. The CDR3, as DNA: TGTGCCAGCAACCCGGGACAGAATCAATACGAGCAGTACTTC.

This clone was recorded at least ten times. This sequence joins TRBV25-1 and TRBJ1-2; the D gene is possibly TRBD1 (5 bases). CDR3 length equals 12 residues. V was cut by 5 bases and J by 8 bases, with 12 bases left in between. Germline values: CDR1 MGHDK, CDR2 SYGVNS. The CDR3 reads CASSTQGTGYTF. In DNA, the CDR3 is TGTGCCAGCAGTACCCAGGGTACGGGCTACACCTTC.

This clone was detected ten times or more. In the same sample, other DNA sequences code for this CDR3. The chain combines TRBV5-1 with TRBJ2-7; 11 positions agree with TRBD1. V lost 4 bases and J lost 4; bases outside the gene matches: 7. From germline, CDR1 is SGHRS and CDR2 YFSETQ. The CDR3 loop spans 15 amino acids. The CDR3 reads CASSPWTGGGYEQYF. In DNA form, the CDR3 reads TGCGCCAGCAGCCCTTGGACAGGGGGCGGGTACGAGCAGTACTTC.

The rearrangement links TRBV11-1 to TRBJ2-5, with D perhaps given as TRBD1 or TRBD2 (5 bases each). Germline CDR1 is SGHAT and CDR2 is FQDESV (reference sequence). The CDR3 extends over 15 amino acids. V shed 5 bases and J shed 5 bases, with 18 bases lying between them. The CDR3 reads CASSQAGDRGETQYF. CDR3 nucleotides: TGTGCCAGCAGCCAAGCTGGGGACCGGGGCGAGACCCAGTACTTC.

The genes are TRBV27 and TRBJ1-3; D may be TRBD1 (5 bases). The CDR3 is made up of 15 amino acids. V lost 8 bases and J lost 0, with 14 bases in between. From germline, CDR1 is MNHEY and CDR2 SMNVEV (reference sequence). CDR3 nucleotide sequence: TGTGCCAGCGGCCCATGGGGACCCTCTGGAAACACCATATATTTT. Its protein product is CASGPWGPSGNTIYF.

The V gene is TRBV28, the J gene TRBJ1-3; the D is unclear. CDR3 size: 12 residues. CDR1 and CDR2 (germline): MDHEN, SYDVKM. Trimming took off 6 bases at V and 2 bases at J, with 5 bases between the two ends. The CDR3 loop reads CASRSTGNTIYF. The CDR3 nucleotides are TGTGCCAGCAGATCTACTGGAAACACCATATATTTT.

This sequence joins TRBV7-9 and TRBJ2-1; a weak D match, TRBD1 (6 bases). From germline, CDR1 is SEHNR and CDR2 FQNEAQ (reference sequence). The V and J ends lost 5 bases and 9 bases respectively, with 20 bases between them. The CDR3 spans 15 residues. The CDR3 bases are TGTGCCAGCAGCCCAGGGGTTGGGCACGTCCGTGAGCAGTTCTTC. This sequence encodes CASSPGVGHVREQFF. The full variable domain, with the rest looked up from reference TRBV7-9 and TRBJ2-1, is DTGVSQNPRHKITKRGQNVTFRCDPISEHNRLYWYRQTLGQGPEFLTYFQNEAQLEKSRLLSDRFSAERPKGSFSTLEIQRTEQGDSAMYLCASSPGVGHVREQFFGPGTRLTVL.

In its sample, this clone was seen a few times. The genes are TRBV5-1 and TRBJ1-1; the D is unclear. The germline V gene has CDR1 SGHRS and CDR2 YFSETQ. V was pared by 1 base and J by 1 base, with 5 bases between. The CDR3 covers 13 residues. In nucleotides, the CDR3 is TGCGCCAGCAGCTTGTTCACGAACACTGAAGCTTTCTTT. This codes for CASSLFTNTEAFF. Drawing the rest from reference TRBV5-1 and TRBJ1-1, the complete variable domain is KAGVTQTPRYLIKTRGQQVTLSCSPISGHRSVSWYQQTPGQGLQFLFEYFSETQRNKGNFPGRFSGRQFSNSRSEMNVSTLELGDSALYLCASSLFTNTEAFFGQGTRLTVV.

This chain uses TRBV27 with TRBJ2-7, with D possibly TRBD1 on 5 matching bases. V was clipped by 6 bases and J by 5 bases, with 20 bases between them. CDR3 length equals 15 residues. Germline CDR1 and CDR2: MNHEY and SMNVEV (reference sequence). CDR3 coding DNA: TGTGCCAGCAGCCCGGACCGGACAACGCCTCACGAGCAGTACTTC. It yields the protein CASSPDRTTPHEQYF.

V gene TRBV9 combines with J gene TRBJ1-4, with D possibly matching TRBD1 (5 bases). This CDR3 region has 14 residues. Germline V gene data show CDR1 as SGDLS and CDR2 as YYNGEE. V was clipped by 4 bases and J by 2 bases, with 9 bases between them. CDR3 sequence: CASSPGLTNEKLFF. As DNA, the CDR3 is TGTGCCAGCAGCCCAGGGCTCACTAATGAAAAACTGTTTTTT.

This chain links TRBV18 with TRBJ2-7, with D unclear. The CDR3 is 13 amino acids. Germline lookup yields CDR1 KGHSH and CDR2 LQKENI. V was trimmed by 1 base and J by 3 bases, leaving 7 bases between them. CDR3: CASSPQENYEQYF. CDR3 nucleotides: TGTGCCAGCTCACCACAGGAGAACTACGAGCAGTACTTC.

In this sample, this clone turned up a few times. The rearrangement uses TRBV7-9 and TRBJ2-3, with D perhaps given as TRBD1 or TRBD2 (5 bases each). V lost 5 bases, J lost 0 bases, and 15 bases lay in between. This CDR3 is built from 16 residues. Germline V gene lookup returns CDR1 SEHNR and CDR2 FQNEAQ (reference sequence). In nucleotides, the CDR3 is TGTGCCAGCAGCCCATGGGGGAGTGCTAGCACAGATACGCAGTATTTT. Translated, it gives CASSPWGSASTDTQYF.

This chain connects TRBV29-1 to TRBJ2-2; TRBD2 matches at 8 bases. The trim removed 7 bases at V and 7 bases at J, leaving 2 bases unmatched. Germline V lookup: CDR1 SQVTM, CDR2 ANQGSEA. The CDR3 consists of 11 residues. DNA for the CDR3: TGCAGCGCCAGCGGGGGCGGGGAGCTGTTTTTT. Translated: CSASGGGELFF.

In its sample, this clone was seen once. The chain uses TRBV4-3 and TRBJ1-4, with D tentatively TRBD1 (6 bases). This CDR3 is 16 amino acids long. V lost 1 base and J 8 bases, leaving 17 bases between the germline ends. The germline CDR1 and CDR2 sequences are LGHNA and YSLEER. The CDR3 reads CASSQGDRGAFEKLFF. In DNA form, the CDR3 reads TGCGCCAGCAGCCAAGGGGACCGGGGGGCATTCGAAAAACTGTTTTTT.

The chain links TRBV19 to TRBJ2-3, with D possibly being TRBD2 (5 bases). Germline CDR1 reads LNHDA; CDR2 reads SQIVND (reference sequence). This CDR3 is 12 amino acids long. Trimming stripped 6 bases from V and 4 bases from J, with 8 bases between. The CDR3 loop reads CASRGDADTQYF. CDR3 DNA: TGTGCCAGTAGGGGAGATGCAGATACGCAGTATTTT.

This clone came up a few times. The rearrangement uses TRBV12-5 and TRBJ1-5; D not certain. This CDR3 comprises 11 residues. CDR1 and CDR2 (germline): LGHNT, FRNRAP. V was cut by 5 bases and J by 8 bases, with 7 bases left in between. Written as DNA, the CDR3 is TGTGCTAGTGGTACCGGGGAGCCCCAGCATTTT. Translation gives CASGTGEPQHF.

V gene TRBV7-8 combines with J gene TRBJ2-1; 9 bases align to TRBD2. The germline gives CDR1 SGHVS, CDR2 FQNEAQ. Unmatched junction bases numbered 7, after V lost 3 bases and J lost 10 bases. The CDR3 has 14 amino acids. CDR3: CASSFGTSPPEQFF. The DNA of the CDR3 is TGTGCCAGCAGCTTCGGGACTAGCCCGCCAGAGCAGTTCTTC. Full variable domain (outside the CDR3, taken from reference TRBV7-8 and TRBJ2-1): GAGVSQSPRYKVAKRGQDVALRCDPISGHVSLFWYQQALGQGPEFLTYFQNEAQLDKSGLPSDRFFAERPEGSVSTLKIQRTQQEDSAVYLCASSFGTSPPEQFFGPGTRLTVL.

This sequence joins TRBV6-5 and TRBJ1-5, with a tentative D call TRBD1 (5 bases). CDR1 MNHEY and CDR2 SVGAGI come from the germline V gene. Between the trimmed V and J ends, which lost 8 bases and 3 bases, there was a span of 8 bases. The CDR3 extends over 12 amino acids. The CDR3 is CASRGANQPQHF. Written as DNA, the CDR3 is TGTGCCAGCCGAGGGGCCAATCAGCCCCAGCATTTT.